Shown below are 10 T cell receptor beta chains from a single sample sequenced in a study of regulatory T cells in long-lasting Graves disease. Described time point: persistent/refractory GD, antithyroid drugs over 5 years with positive TRAb. Preparation of the TCR library used RNA extracted from PBMCs. Arm-PCR of CDR3 regions and iRepertoire HTBI primers were the basis on which TCR beta libraries were built. TCRdb reprocessed the multiplex PCR reads with MiXCR, giving one entry per CDR3 protein. The table includes 300,000 to 500,000 distinct CDR3 sequences, less than 25% detected once. This specimen was peripheral blood mononuclear cells (PBMCs), taken when the disease was refractory, from a patient treated with antithyroid drugs. All receptors come from a female donor with Graves disease.

This clonotype was counted many times. CDR3: CASRAGYTGELFF. DNA for the CDR3: TGTGCCAGCAGAGCAGGGTACACCGGGGAGCTGTTTTTT. The J gene is TRBJ2-2, the V gene TRBV28; perhaps TRBD1 as D (5 bases). Looked up from germline, CDR1 is MDHEN and CDR2 is SYDVKM. The CDR3 totals 13 residues. V lost 6 bases and J 3 bases, leaving 8 bases between the germline ends.

This clonotype was counted at least ten times. J is TRBJ1-2 and V is TRBV2; no clear D. V gave up 3 bases and J gave up 7 bases, with 15 bases separating them. The germline V gene encodes CDR1 SNHLY and CDR2 FYNNEI. The CDR3 has 14 amino acids. The DNA for the CDR3 is TGTGCCAGCAGTGAGGGCTTAACTGGTGGTGGCTACACCTTC. This sequence encodes CASSEGLTGGGYTF.

This clonotype was seen repeatedly, ten times or more. This chain joins TRBV6-2 or TRBV6-3 and TRBJ2-5; 9 nucleotides line up with TRBD2. CDR3 length: 16 residues. V shed 0 bases, J shed 2 bases, and the junction held 4 bases outside the gene matches. Germline CDR1 reads MNHEY; CDR2 reads SVGEGT. The CDR3 sequence is CASSYSRLAEQETQYF. CDR3 in DNA: TGTGCCAGCAGTTACTCTAGACTAGCGGAACAAGAGACCCAGTACTTC.

Worth noting for this clonotype: A much more abundant neighbour one base away suggests this may be a read error. No conserved phenylalanine or tryptophan ends this CDR3, so it is likely a read error. The gene calls are TRBV7-8 and TRBJ2-3; 10 bases agree with TRBD2. Trimming cost V 2 bases and J 5 bases; bases outside gene matches: 4. This CDR3 is 15 amino acids long. Germline V gives CDR1 SGHVS, CDR2 FQNEAQ. The CDR3 coding sequence is TGTGCCAGCAGCTTACTAGCGGGAGACATAGATACGCAGTATTCT. Encoded protein: CASSLLAGDIDTQYS.

J is TRBJ2-5 and V is TRBV27; D is unclear. Per the germline V gene, CDR1 is MNHEY and CDR2 is SMNVEV (reference sequence). This CDR3 is built from 13 residues. Trimming removed 5 bases at V and 1 base at J, with 8 bases between. The CDR3, as DNA: TGTGCCAGCAGTCCTCACGGCCAAGAGACCCAGTACTTC. As protein: CASSPHGQETQYF.

The chain links TRBV2 to TRBJ2-1; D remains ambiguous. The CDR3 length is 11 residues. V shed 3 bases and J shed 11 bases, with 8 bases lying between them. CDR1 SNHLY and CDR2 FYNNEI come from the germline V gene. The CDR3 DNA follows: TGTGCCAGCAGTGATCCGGCCAAGCAGTTCTTC. It codes for CASSDPAKQFF.

This clonotype was recorded a few times. V gene TRBV7-2 combines with J gene TRBJ1-6, with D possibly being TRBD1 (6 bases). The CDR3 totals 13 residues. V was cut by 6 bases and J by 9 bases, with 12 bases left in between. In germline, CDR1 is SGHTA, CDR2 FQGNSA. The CDR3 loop reads CASSRGLASPLHF. CDR3 nucleotide sequence: TGTGCCAGCAGTCGGGGGCTCGCTTCACCCCTCCACTTT. Full variable domain (missing parts from reference TRBV7-2 and TRBJ1-6): GAGVSQSPSNKVTEKGKDVELRCDPISGHTALYWYRQSLGQGLEFLIYFQGNSAPDKSGLPSDRFSAERTGGSVSTLTIQRTQQEDSAVYLCASSRGLASPLHFGNGTRLTVT.

Only a few counts were recorded for this clonotype. The rearrangement links TRBV5-1 to TRBJ1-6; perhaps TRBD1 as D (5 bases). V was cut by 4 bases and J by 5 bases, with 16 bases left in between. This CDR3 spans 16 amino acids. CDR1 is SGHRS and CDR2 is YFSETQ in the germline V gene. The CDR3 region has the DNA TGCGCCAGCAGCCGCGTCACGGGGGGGGATAATTCACCCCTCCACTTT. Translated: CASSRVTGGDNSPLHF. The full variable domain, rest sourced from reference TRBV5-1 and TRBJ1-6, is KAGVTQTPRYLIKTRGQQVTLSCSPISGHRSVSWYQQTPGQGLQFLFEYFSETQRNKGNFPGRFSGRQFSNSRSEMNVSTLELGDSALYLCASSRVTGGDNSPLHFGNGTRLTVT.

The sample holds a few counts of this clonotype. The chain combines TRBV6-2 or TRBV6-3 with TRBJ2-7, with 7 bases identical to TRBD1. Trimming removed 6 bases from V and 3 bases from J; junction bases left unmatched: 8. CDR1 and CDR2 (germline): MNHEY, SVGEGT. The CDR3 has 14 amino acids. In nucleotides, the CDR3 is TGTGCCAGCAGATTACCGGGACAGCTCTACGAGCAGTACTTC. Translating it yields CASRLPGQLYEQYF.

V and J are TRBV6-2 or TRBV6-3 and TRBJ1-5; D is possibly TRBD1 (5 bases). This CDR3 spans 19 amino acids. The ends were cut back, 7 bases at V and 1 base at J, with 26 bases in the middle. Germline V gene lookup returns CDR1 MNHEY and CDR2 SVGEGT. DNA for the CDR3: TGTGCCAGCACCACACCTCCCCGGTCGCTCCGGGGGAGCAATCAGCCCCAGCATTTT. Residues: CASTTPPRSLRGSNQPQHF.